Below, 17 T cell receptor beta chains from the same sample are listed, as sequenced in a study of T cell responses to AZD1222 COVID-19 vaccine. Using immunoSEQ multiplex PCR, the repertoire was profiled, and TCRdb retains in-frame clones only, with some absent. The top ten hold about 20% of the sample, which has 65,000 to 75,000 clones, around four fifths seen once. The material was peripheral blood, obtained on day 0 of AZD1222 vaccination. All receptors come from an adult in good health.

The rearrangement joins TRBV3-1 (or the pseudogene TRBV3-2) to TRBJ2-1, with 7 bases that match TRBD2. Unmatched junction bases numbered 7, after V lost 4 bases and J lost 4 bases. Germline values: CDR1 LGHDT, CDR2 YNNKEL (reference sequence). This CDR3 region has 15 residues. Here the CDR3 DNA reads TGTGCCAGCAGCCTTGGCGGGAGAAGGTACAATGAGCAGTTCTTC. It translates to CASSLGGRRYNEQFF.

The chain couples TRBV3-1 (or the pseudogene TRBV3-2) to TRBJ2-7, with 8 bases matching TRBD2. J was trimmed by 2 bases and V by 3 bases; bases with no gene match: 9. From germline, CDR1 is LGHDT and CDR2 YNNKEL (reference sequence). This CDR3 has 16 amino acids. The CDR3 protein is CASSQRSSGLAYEQYF. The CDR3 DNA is TGTGCCAGCAGCCAGCGGAGCTCGGGACTAGCCTACGAGCAGTACTTC.

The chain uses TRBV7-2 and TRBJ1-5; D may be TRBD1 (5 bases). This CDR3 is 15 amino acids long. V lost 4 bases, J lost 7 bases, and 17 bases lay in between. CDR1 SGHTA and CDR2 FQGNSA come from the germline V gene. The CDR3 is CASSSGVVRKQPQHF. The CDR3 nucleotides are TGTGCCAGCAGCTCGGGGGTGGTTAGGAAACAGCCCCAGCATTTT.

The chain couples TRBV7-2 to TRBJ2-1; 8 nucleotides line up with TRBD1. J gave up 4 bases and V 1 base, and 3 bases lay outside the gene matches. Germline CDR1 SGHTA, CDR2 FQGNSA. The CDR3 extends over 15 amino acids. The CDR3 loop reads CASSLGTGSYNEQFF. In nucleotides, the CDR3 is TGTGCCAGCAGCTTAGGGACAGGGTCATACAATGAGCAGTTCTTC.

The CDR3 protein is CASSRPGDRGLDTEAFF. The CDR3 region has the DNA TGTGCCAGCAGCCGACCCGGGGACAGGGGCCTAGACACTGAAGCTTTCTTT. V gene TRBV6-2 or TRBV6-3 combines with J gene TRBJ1-1; 10 bases align to TRBD1. Germline V gene lookup returns CDR1 MNHEY and CDR2 SVGEGT. The CDR3 is 17 amino acids. V shed 6 bases and J 3 bases; nucleotides not matched to a gene: 13.

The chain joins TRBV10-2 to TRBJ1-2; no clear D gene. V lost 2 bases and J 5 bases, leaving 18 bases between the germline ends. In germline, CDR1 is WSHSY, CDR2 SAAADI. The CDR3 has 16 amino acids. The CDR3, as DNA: TGCGCCAGCAGTGAGGTAGTAGGCAGGTCATGGTATGGCTACACCTTC. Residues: CASSEVVGRSWYGYTF.

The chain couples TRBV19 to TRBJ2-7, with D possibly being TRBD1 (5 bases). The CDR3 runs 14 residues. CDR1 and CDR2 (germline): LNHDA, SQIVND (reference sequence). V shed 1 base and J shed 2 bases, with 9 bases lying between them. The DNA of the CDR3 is TGTGCCAGTAGTATAGGACAGTTTGCCTACGAGCAGTACTTC. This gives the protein CASSIGQFAYEQYF.

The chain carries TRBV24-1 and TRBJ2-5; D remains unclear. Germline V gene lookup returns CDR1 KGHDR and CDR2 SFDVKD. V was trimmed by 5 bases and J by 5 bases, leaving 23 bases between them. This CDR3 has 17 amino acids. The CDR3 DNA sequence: TGTGCCACCAGTGCCCTTCCCCCAAGAATCTGGAATGAGACCCAGTACTTC. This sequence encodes CATSALPPRIWNETQYF.

The CDR3 DNA is TGTGCCAGCAGTCCCGTTAGCGGAACCTACGAGCAGTACTTC. Translated, it gives CASSPVSGTYEQYF. This sequence joins TRBV7-2 and TRBJ2-7; D may be TRBD2 (6 bases). The CDR3 is made up of 14 amino acids. The germline gives CDR1 SGHTA, CDR2 FQGNSA. V shed 6 bases and J shed 2 bases, with 14 bases lying between them.

As DNA, the CDR3 is TGTGCCAGCAGTCCCTTAGGGCGGGGCTACACCTTC. Translation gives CASSPLGRGYTF. The chain joins TRBV28 to TRBJ1-2; D is uncertain. Germline assignment: CDR1 MDHEN and CDR2 SYDVKM. Trimming stripped 5 bases from V and 8 bases from J, with 12 bases between. CDR3 length equals 12 residues.

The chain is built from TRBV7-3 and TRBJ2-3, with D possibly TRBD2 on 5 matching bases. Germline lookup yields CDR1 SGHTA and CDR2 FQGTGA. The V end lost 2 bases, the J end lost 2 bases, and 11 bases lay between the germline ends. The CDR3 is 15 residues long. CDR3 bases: TGTGCCAGCAGCTTAGAGGCGCGGGTCACAGATACGCAGTATTTT. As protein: CASSLEARVTDTQYF.

The CDR3 DNA reads as TGTGCCAGCTCACAACTCGACAGAAATTCACCCCTCCACTTT. Residues: CASSQLDRNSPLHF. The V call is TRBV18, the J call TRBJ1-6; perhaps TRBD1 as D (5 bases). The length of the CDR3 is 14 residues. V was pared by 4 bases and J by 7 bases, with 11 bases between. Germline V gene data show CDR1 as KGHSH and CDR2 as LQKENI.

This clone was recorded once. The CDR3 region is CASRRDFYNEQFF. In DNA form, the CDR3 reads TGTGCCAGCAGAAGGGACTTTTACAATGAGCAGTTCTTC. J is TRBJ2-1 and V is TRBV27, with D tentatively TRBD2 (6 bases). The CDR3 runs 13 residues. The germline V gene has CDR1 MNHEY and CDR2 SMNVEV (reference sequence). The ends were cut back, 6 bases at V and 4 bases at J, with 10 bases in the middle.

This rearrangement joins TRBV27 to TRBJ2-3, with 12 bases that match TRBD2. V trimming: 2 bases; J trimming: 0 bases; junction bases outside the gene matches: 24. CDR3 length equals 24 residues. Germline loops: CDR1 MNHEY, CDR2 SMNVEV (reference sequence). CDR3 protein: CASSLRLTIGASGRAGASTDTQYF. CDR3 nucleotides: TGTGCCAGCAGTTTAAGGCTAACCATCGGGGCTAGCGGGAGGGCAGGTGCTAGCACAGATACGCAGTATTTT.

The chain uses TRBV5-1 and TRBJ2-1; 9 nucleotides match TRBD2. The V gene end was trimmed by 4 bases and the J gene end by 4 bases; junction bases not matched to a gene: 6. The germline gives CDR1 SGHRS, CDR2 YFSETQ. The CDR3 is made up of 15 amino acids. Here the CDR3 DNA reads TGCGCCAGCAGCGAAAGCGGGGGGACATACAATGAGCAGTTCTTC. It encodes CASSESGGTYNEQFF.

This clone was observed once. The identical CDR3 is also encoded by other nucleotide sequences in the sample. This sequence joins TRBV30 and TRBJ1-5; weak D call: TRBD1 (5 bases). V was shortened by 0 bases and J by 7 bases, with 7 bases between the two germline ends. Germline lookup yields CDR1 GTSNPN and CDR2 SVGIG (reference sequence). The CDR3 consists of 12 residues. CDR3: CAWSVRGQPQHF. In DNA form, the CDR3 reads TGTGCCTGGAGTGTACGGGGGCAGCCCCAGCATTTT.

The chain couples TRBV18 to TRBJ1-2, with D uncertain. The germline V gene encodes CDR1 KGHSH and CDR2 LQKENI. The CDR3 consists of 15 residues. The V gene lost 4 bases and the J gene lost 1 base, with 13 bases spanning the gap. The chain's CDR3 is CASSLRDLDNYGYTF. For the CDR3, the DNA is TGTGCCAGCTCACTACGCGACCTGGATAACTATGGCTACACCTTC.